A selection of T cell receptor beta chains follows, all from one sample in a study of T cell responses to AZD1222 COVID-19 vaccine. Assay: immunoSEQ multiplex PCR; the TCRdb copy retains only in-frame clones and omits some. The profile shows 170,000 or so clones, about nine tenths of them singletons. Sequenced here: peripheral blood, sampled on day 0 of AZD1222 vaccination. The source of these receptors is an adult in good health. CDR3s include the opening cysteine and the closing phenylalanine or tryptophan. The D gene is left open where the match is weak. A clone size is listed for some rows: how often the clone was seen (once, few, many), or a class if it is expanded.

cdr3_nt | cdr3_aa | d_call | clone_size | j_call | v_call
TGTGCCAGTAGTATAGATTCAGGGGAAAATCAGCCCCAGCATTTT | CASSIDSGENQPQHF | NA | NA | TRBJ1-5 | TRBV19
TGTGCCTGGAGTCTCTCAGCGGGTCTCTATGGCTACACCTTC | CAWSLSAGLYGYTF | NA | NA | TRBJ1-2 | TRBV30
TGTGCCGTTGCAGGATCGAGAGGGAGGACTGAAGCTTTCTTT | CAVAGSRGRTEAFF | NA | NA | TRBJ1-1 | TRBV11-3
TGTGCCAGCACCCCACTGGACAGGGGAAATACTGAAGCTTTCTTT | CASTPLDRGNTEAFF | NA | NA | TRBJ1-1 | TRBV21-1
TGTGCCAGCAGTTACGCCGGCTACAATGAGCAGTTCTTC | CASSYAGYNEQFF | NA | NA | TRBJ2-1 | TRBV6-2/TRBV6-3
TGTGCCAGCTCATCCCTTAGCGGGGGATTGAACACTGAAGCTTTCTTT | CASSSLSGGLNTEAFF | NA | NA | TRBJ1-1 | TRBV18
TGTGCCAGTAGTATAGAGAATAGCGGGTCCACCTCCTACAATGAGCAGTTCTTC | CASSIENSGSTSYNEQFF | TRBD2 | once | TRBJ2-1 | TRBV19
TGCAGCGTTTTGGGGACTGGTAATGAGCAGTTCTTC | CSVLGTGNEQFF | NA | NA | TRBJ2-1 | TRBV29-1
TGTGCCAGCAGCTTAGGTTTCGCACCCTACGAGCAGTACTTC | CASSLGFAPYEQYF | NA | NA | TRBJ2-7 | TRBV7-2
TGTGCCAGCGGGGACAGGGACGGGGCTAATGAAAAACTGTTTTTT | CASGDRDGANEKLFF | TRBD1 | NA | TRBJ1-4 | TRBV27
TGTGCCAGCAGCTCAGGGACTAGCGGGAACGATGAGCAGTTCTTC | CASSSGTSGNDEQFF | TRBD2 | NA | TRBJ2-1 | TRBV11-3
TGTGCCAGCAGCGTAATGGGCGGGCCGTACAATGAGCAGTTCTTC | CASSVMGGPYNEQFF | NA | NA | TRBJ2-1 | TRBV9
TGTGCCAGCTCCGGACAGATTAAAGAGACCCAGTACTTC | CASSGQIKETQYF | NA | NA | TRBJ2-5 | TRBV2
TGCGCCAGCAGCTTGGCTAGCGGCCACTACGAGCAGTACTTC | CASSLASGHYEQYF | TRBD2 | few | TRBJ2-7 | TRBV5-1
TGCGCCAGCAGTCCCTCTGGAAACACCATATATTTT | CASSPSGNTIYF | NA | NA | TRBJ1-3 | TRBV5-1
TGTGCCAGTAACTTCAACATGGACACTGAAGCTTTCTTT | CASNFNMDTEAFF | NA | NA | TRBJ1-1 | TRBV19
TGTGCCAGCAGTACCCCTTCCCCGACCAGCGGCCCCACAGATACGCAGTATTTT | CASSTPSPTSGPTDTQYF | NA | few | TRBJ2-3 | TRBV28
TGTGCCAGCAGCTTAATGTCGGCGGGCCGGGGGAACGAGCAGTACTTC | CASSLMSAGRGNEQYF | NA | NA | TRBJ2-7 | TRBV7-3
TGTGCCAGCACCCCCGGGGGGAGTAATGAAAAACTGTTTTTT | CASTPGGSNEKLFF | NA | NA | TRBJ1-4 | TRBV28
TGTGCCAGCAGTATGAACAGGGGGCGAGGAGAGACCCAGTACTTC | CASSMNRGRGETQYF | TRBD1 | NA | TRBJ2-5 | TRBV27
TGTGCCACCAGTGATCCCACAGGGGGCGCTTTCAATGAGCAGTTCTTC | CATSDPTGGAFNEQFF | TRBD1 | NA | TRBJ2-1 | TRBV24-1
TGTGCCAGCTCACCCTGGATCGGGGACGACTCTGGAAACACCATATATTTT | CASSPWIGDDSGNTIYF | NA | NA | TRBJ1-3 | TRBV18
TGTGCCAGCAGCGTTTGGGGCCGGCTGATAAAGTCAGATACGCAGTATTTT | CASSVWGRLIKSDTQYF | NA | NA | TRBJ2-3 | TRBV13
TGTGCCTGGAGGGAAGCCGGGACTAGCGCAAAGAGGCAGTACTTC | CAWREAGTSAKRQYF | TRBD2 | NA | TRBJ2-7 | TRBV30
TGTGCCACCAGTGAACCCCATGGAGATCAGCCCCAGCATTTT | CATSEPHGDQPQHF | NA | NA | TRBJ1-5 | TRBV24-1
TGTGCCAGCAGCACTGCGGGGACCCAGTACTTC | CASSTAGTQYF | NA | NA | TRBJ2-5 | TRBV5-6
TGTGCCAAGGCAGGGATTGGTAATTCACCCCTCCACTTT | CAKAGIGNSPLHF | NA | NA | TRBJ1-6 | TRBV12-3/TRBV12-4
TGTGCCAGTAGTCCCCAGGGAGGGATGCCAACCGGCGAGCAGTACTTC | CASSPQGGMPTGEQYF | TRBD2 | once | TRBJ2-7 | TRBV19
TGCGCCAGCAGCCCGGACTTTTTGAACACCGGGGAGCTGTTTTTT | CASSPDFLNTGELFF | NA | NA | TRBJ2-2 | TRBV5-1
TGTGCCAGCAGAGGGACAGTTGCCATAGGGGAGCTGTTTTTT | CASRGTVAIGELFF | TRBD1 | NA | TRBJ2-2 | TRBV2
TGTGCCAGCAGCCAAGGGAGACGAGGGGTCACTGAAGCTTTCTTT | CASSQGRRGVTEAFF | NA | NA | TRBJ1-1 | TRBV3-1/TRBV3-2
TGTGCCAGCAGCCACTTGGCGGGAGAAACCGGGGAGCTGTTTTTT | CASSHLAGETGELFF | TRBD2 | NA | TRBJ2-2 | TRBV6-6
TGTGCCACCAGCAGGGACAGGGGGCCCGGGGAGCTGTTTTTT | CATSRDRGPGELFF | TRBD1 | NA | TRBJ2-2 | TRBV15
TGTGCCAGCAGTCAAAGTCACTCCTACGAGCAGTACTTC | CASSQSHSYEQYF | NA | few | TRBJ2-7 | TRBV12-3/TRBV12-4
TGCGCCAGCAGCTTGAGCTCCCCCGCACTAGCGGGGGTAAAAGATACGCAGTATTTT | CASSLSSPALAGVKDTQYF | TRBD2 | once | TRBJ2-3 | TRBV5-1
TGTGCCAGCAGCCCGACGACTAGCGGGAGGATTCAGACCCAGTACTTC | CASSPTTSGRIQTQYF | TRBD2 | NA | TRBJ2-5 | TRBV7-2
TGTGCCAGCAGTTCAGGGAGACCGAACGGCTACACCTTC | CASSSGRPNGYTF | NA | NA | TRBJ1-2 | TRBV28
TGTGCCATCAGGGGGACAGGCGAGCAGTACTTC | CAIRGTGEQYF | TRBD1 | NA | TRBJ2-7 | TRBV10-3
TGTGCCAGCAGCACAGGGACTAGGCGTCCGGACACCGGGGAGCTGTTTTTT | CASSTGTRRPDTGELFF | TRBD2 | NA | TRBJ2-2 | TRBV5-5
TGTGCCAGCTCACGGGACAGGGGGCAGGGGACTGAAGCTTTCTTT | CASSRDRGQGTEAFF | TRBD1 | NA | TRBJ1-1 | TRBV18
TGTGCCAGCAGTGACAGAACCCCGGGACTAGCGGGTTTCTACAATGAGCAGTTCTTC | CASSDRTPGLAGFYNEQFF | TRBD2 | NA | TRBJ2-1 | TRBV6-1
TGTGCCAGTAGCCGGACAGGGCCTATCTCTGGAAACACCATATATTTT | CASSRTGPISGNTIYF | TRBD1 | NA | TRBJ1-3 | TRBV19
TGTGCCAGCAGCTTTTATGCCGGCGGCTACACCTTC | CASSFYAGGYTF | NA | once | TRBJ1-2 | TRBV11-2
TGTGCCAGCAGTAGTCTTGACAGGGGGAGAAGCAATCAGCCCCAGCATTTT | CASSSLDRGRSNQPQHF | TRBD1 | NA | TRBJ1-5 | TRBV28
TGTGCCAGCAGCCCCGGACACCTATATGGCTACACCTTC | CASSPGHLYGYTF | NA | NA | TRBJ1-2 | TRBV11-3
TGTGCCAGCAGTGATATCGGGAGGCGGAACACCGGGGAGCTGTTTTTT | CASSDIGRRNTGELFF | TRBD2 | NA | TRBJ2-2 | TRBV2
TGTGCCACCAGCAGAGAGGGGACAGGGAAAAGAGATACGCAGTATTTT | CATSREGTGKRDTQYF | TRBD1 | NA | TRBJ2-3 | TRBV15
TGTGCCAGCAGCTTAGACGGAGCCAAAAACATTCAGTACTTC | CASSLDGAKNIQYF | NA | NA | TRBJ2-4 | TRBV11-1
TGTGCCAGCAGCTTACCGGGGGCGATCGGTGAAGCTTTCTTT | CASSLPGAIGEAFF | NA | NA | TRBJ1-1 | TRBV7-8
TGTGCCAGCAGCCGTGTAGCGGGACGGGTTGATGAGCAGTTCTTC | CASSRVAGRVDEQFF | TRBD2 | once | TRBJ2-1 | TRBV11-3
TGTGCCAGCCAACCAGGGAGTGGTCAGCCCCAGCATTTT | CASQPGSGQPQHF | NA | NA | TRBJ1-5 | TRBV6-5
TGTGCCATCGGGGACAGGGCGGGGAATTCACCCCTCCACTTT | CAIGDRAGNSPLHF | TRBD1 | NA | TRBJ1-6 | TRBV10-3
TGTGCCAGCAGTTTTACAGGGGGTGCCTTAAAAAAAGGAAAACTGTTTTTT | CASSFTGGALKKGKLFF | TRBD1 | NA | TRBJ1-4 | TRBV28
TGTGCCAGTAACTCGAGGACAGGGCGCGACGTGAACACTGAAGCTTTCTTT | CASNSRTGRDVNTEAFF | TRBD1 | NA | TRBJ1-1 | TRBV19
TGTGCCAGCAGCCAAGTTACTAGCGGGATTGAGCAGTTCTTC | CASSQVTSGIEQFF | TRBD2 | NA | TRBJ2-1 | TRBV4-2
TGTGCCAGTAGATTACAGGGAGGGCCGGACGAGCAGTACTTC | CASRLQGGPDEQYF | NA | NA | TRBJ2-7 | TRBV19
TGTGCTAGTGGTTTGGGCTGGGGACAGGGTTTGGGCCAGCCCCAGCATTTT | CASGLGWGQGLGQPQHF | TRBD1 | NA | TRBJ1-5 | TRBV12-5
TGTGCCAGCAGCTTAAGGGGGCGGGAGAGTATTTTCTACGAGCAGTACTTC | CASSLRGRESIFYEQYF | NA | NA | TRBJ2-7 | TRBV7-8
TGTGCCAGTAGTTTCCGGGGACCGGGGGGCCGGGGAGGACTAAGGGAGACCCAGTACTTC | CASSFRGPGGRGGLRETQYF | NA | NA | TRBJ2-5 | TRBV19